What follows are 5 T cell receptor beta chains derived from one specimen sequenced in a study of T cell responses to AZD1222 COVID-19 vaccine. Measured with immunoSEQ multiplex PCR; TCRdb has only the in-frame clones, and not every one. The sample carries nearly 110,000 clones, 89% recorded once. Source: peripheral blood, taken on day 0 of AZD1222 vaccination. The receptors were gathered from an adult in good health.

This clone was counted once. The chain carries TRBV5-1 and TRBJ1-2; D may be TRBD1 (5 bases). Trimming pared 5 bases from V and 10 bases from J, leaving 15 bases between. Germline CDR1 is SGHRS and CDR2 is YFSETQ. This CDR3 is built from 12 residues. The chain's CDR3 is CASSGDREHYTF. The CDR3 DNA sequence: TGCGCCAGCAGTGGGGACCGTGAGCACTACACCTTC.

The chain combines TRBV24-1 with TRBJ2-7, with D tentatively TRBD1 (6 bases). The CDR3 extends over 12 amino acids. Trimming shortened V by 6 bases and J by 3 bases, and 8 bases separated the two germline ends. Per germline, CDR1 KGHDR and CDR2 SFDVKD. The CDR3 sequence: CATSRDNYEQYF. CDR3 in DNA: TGTGCCACCAGTCGGGACAACTACGAGCAGTACTTC.

The chain couples TRBV5-4 to TRBJ2-5; possible D gene TRBD2, 6 bases. V shed 4 bases and J shed 4 bases, with 14 bases lying between them. From germline, CDR1 is SGHNT and CDR2 YYREEE (reference sequence). This CDR3 region has 14 residues. CDR3 amino acids: CASSERTSLETQYF. The CDR3 bases are TGTGCCAGCAGCGAACGTACTAGCTTAGAGACCCAGTACTTC.

The V call is TRBV12-5, the J call TRBJ1-4; D unresolved. This CDR3 region has 15 residues. Germline values: CDR1 LGHNT, CDR2 FRNRAP. V lost 0 bases and J 13 bases, leaving 18 bases between the germline ends. In DNA, the CDR3 is TGTGCTAGTGGTTTGGTTTCCAGAGACTCCGAAGGACTGTTTTTT. Its translation: CASGLVSRDSEGLFF.

This clone was seen just once. This chain connects TRBV7-9 to TRBJ2-1; D tentatively reads TRBD1 or TRBD2 (5 bases each). The CDR3 is 14 residues long. Germline lookup yields CDR1 SEHNR and CDR2 FQNEAQ (reference sequence). Trimming shortened V by 5 bases and J by 8 bases, and 16 bases separated the two germline ends. The CDR3 DNA is TGTGCCAGCAGCACCTTTTATGGGGGATATGAGCAGTTCTTC. This translates into CASSTFYGGYEQFF.